Listed here are 22 T cell receptor beta chains from one sample, sequenced in a study of control samples from healthy donors and cancer patients. Some clones are missing from TCRdb's copy, which holds only in-frame ones; the method was immunoSEQ multiplex PCR. The profile shows roughly 120,000 clones, 85% to 90% of them singletons. The sequenced material came from blood. These receptors came from a woman in her seventies in good health.

The V and J genes are TRBV4-1 and TRBJ2-3; a weak D match, TRBD1 (5 bases). V was pared by 0 bases and J by 0 bases, with 13 bases between. The CDR3 has 17 amino acids. Germline V CDR1 and CDR2: MGHRA, YSYEKL. The CDR3 DNA sequence: TGCGCCAGCAGCCAAGATGGGGCAGGAGATAGCACAGATACGCAGTATTTT. Its translation is CASSQDGAGDSTDTQYF.

The chain employs TRBV19 and TRBJ2-2; tentative D call: TRBD2 (5 bases). V was pared by 7 bases and J by 3 bases, with 18 bases between. The V gene's germline CDR1 is LNHDA and CDR2 SQIVND (reference sequence). This CDR3 spans 16 amino acids. The CDR3 DNA reads TGTGCCAGTACCGCCGGCGAGGGCTTGTACACCGGGGAGCTGTTTTTT. Translation: CASTAGEGLYTGELFF.

This sequence joins TRBV6-6 and TRBJ2-1; 10 bases line up with TRBD2. V shed 4 bases and J 0 bases; nucleotides not matched to a gene: 0. CDR1 and CDR2 from the germline V gene are MNHNY and SVGAGI (reference sequence). The CDR3 covers 15 residues. CDR3 in amino acids: CASSSSGGSYNEQFF. DNA for the CDR3: TGTGCCAGCAGTTCTAGCGGGGGCTCCTACAATGAGCAGTTCTTC.

The chain is built from TRBV7-3 and TRBJ1-2; TRBD1 aligns across 8 bases. Germline CDR1 is SGHTA and CDR2 is FQGTGA. The CDR3 spans 11 residues. The trim removed 5 bases at V and 14 bases at J, leaving 7 bases unmatched. The DNA for the CDR3 is TGTGCCAGCAGCCTCGGACAGGGAGTAACCTTC. This sequence encodes CASSLGQGVTF.

The chain combines TRBV5-1 with TRBJ1-2, with TRBD1 as a possible D gene (5 bases). Germline V gives CDR1 SGHRS, CDR2 YFSETQ. Trimming took off 4 bases at V and 2 bases at J, with 12 bases between the two ends. The CDR3 consists of 14 residues. The CDR3 loop is CASSHQGGNYGYTF. The CDR3 nucleotides are TGCGCCAGCAGCCATCAGGGCGGCAACTATGGCTACACCTTC.

The count of this clone is one. V and J are TRBV6-5 and TRBJ2-2, with TRBD2 identical over 7 bases. Trimming at V came to 7 bases and at J to 3 bases, leaving 8 bases not matched to a gene. CDR1 is MNHEY and CDR2 is SVGAGI in the germline V gene. CDR3 length equals 15 residues. CDR3 sequence reads: CASTGGPVDTGELFF. The CDR3 region has the DNA TGTGCCAGCACGGGAGGACCGGTTGACACCGGGGAGCTGTTTTTT.

This CDR3 reads CASRATGQTEQYF. DNA of the CDR3: TGTGCCAGCAGGGCGACAGGGCAGACCGAGCAGTACTTC. V and J are TRBV12-3 or TRBV12-4 and TRBJ2-7; TRBD1 matches at 7 bases. The CDR3 covers 13 residues. Unmatched junction bases numbered 8, after V lost 6 bases and J lost 6 bases.

Judged by abundance, this clone is medium-sized (0.01 to 0.1%). The chain is built from TRBV7-2 and TRBJ1-6; no firm D call. The V end lost 4 bases, the J end lost 4 bases, and 2 bases lay between the germline ends. This CDR3 has 12 amino acids. Germline V gives CDR1 SGHTA, CDR2 FQGNSA. CDR3 DNA sequence: TGTGCCAGCAGCTATTATAATTCACCCCTCCACTTT. Encoded protein: CASSYYNSPLHF.

This clone was found a few times. This chain joins TRBV7-9 and TRBJ2-2; D is undetermined. Germline assignment: CDR1 SEHNR and CDR2 FQNEAQ (reference sequence). V shed 1 base and J shed 1 base, with 7 bases lying between them. The CDR3 runs to 15 residues. The CDR3 DNA reads as TGTGCCAGCAGCTTAGATGCAGGGAACACCGGGGAGCTGTTTTTT. It specifies CASSLDAGNTGELFF.

The CDR3 loop reads CASSWGTLSTDTQYF. The CDR3 region has the DNA TGCGCCAGCAGCTGGGGGACGCTTAGCACAGATACGCAGTATTTT. The chain combines TRBV5-1 with TRBJ2-3; either TRBD1 or TRBD2 may supply D (5 bases each). Deletions cut 3 bases from V and 0 bases from J, with 11 bases between. The CDR3 runs to 15 residues. Germline assignment: CDR1 SGHRS and CDR2 YFSETQ. Variable domain in full (rest from reference TRBV5-1 and TRBJ2-3): KAGVTQTPRYLIKTRGQQVTLSCSPISGHRSVSWYQQTPGQGLQFLFEYFSETQRNKGNFPGRFSGRQFSNSRSEMNVSTLELGDSALYLCASSWGTLSTDTQYFGPGTRLTVL.

The chain's CDR3 is CASSLNGLRETQYF. The CDR3 nucleotides read TGCGCCAGCAGCTTGAACGGCCTCCGGGAGACCCAGTACTTC. The chain recombines TRBV5-1 with TRBJ2-5; D unclear. This CDR3 comprises 14 residues. CDR1 SGHRS and CDR2 YFSETQ come from the germline V gene. Trimming stripped 1 base from V and 5 bases from J, with 12 bases between.

The rearrangement links TRBV24-1 to TRBJ2-5; 9 bases are a match to TRBD1. Germline CDR1 KGHDR, CDR2 SFDVKD. Trimming removed 2 bases from V and 4 bases from J; junction bases left unmatched: 1. CDR3 length equals 14 residues. The DNA of the CDR3 is TGTGCCACCAGTGATTGGACAGGGGTAGAGACCCAGTACTTC. Encoded protein: CATSDWTGVETQYF.

The chain links TRBV7-9 to TRBJ1-2, with 8 nucleotides matching TRBD1. V shed 4 bases and J 4 bases; nucleotides not matched to a gene: 8. CDR1 and CDR2 from the germline V gene are SEHNR and FQNEAQ (reference sequence). This CDR3 is 15 amino acids long. CDR3 in amino acids: CASSSSGQAFYGYTF. CDR3 DNA sequence: TGTGCCAGCAGCTCTTCGGGACAGGCGTTCTATGGCTACACCTTC.

J is TRBJ1-4 and V is TRBV20-1, with D perhaps matching TRBD1 (6 bases). Germline V CDR1 and CDR2: DFQATT, SNEGSKA (reference sequence). Trimming stripped 6 bases from V and 8 bases from J, with 10 bases between. The CDR3 has 11 amino acids. DNA of the CDR3: TGCAGTGCGGGGGGACAAGAAAAACTGTTTTTT. Residues: CSAGGQEKLFF.

J is TRBJ2-7 and V is TRBV13, with 8 bases identical to TRBD2. Trimming cost V 1 base and J 4 bases; bases outside gene matches: 6. CDR1 is PRHDT, CDR2 FYEKMQ, per germline (reference sequence). This CDR3 region has 15 residues. As DNA, the CDR3 is TGTGCCAGCAGCTTAGCGGCGGGGGGATCTTACGAGCAGTACTTC. This codes for CASSLAAGGSYEQYF.

This clone was seen a single time. The rearrangement links TRBV5-1 to TRBJ1-4, with D possibly being TRBD1 (5 bases). The CDR3 has 15 amino acids. The germline gives CDR1 SGHRS, CDR2 YFSETQ. Trimming took off 5 bases at V and 5 bases at J, with 16 bases between the two ends. This CDR3 reads CASRGMGDPNEKLFF. The CDR3 nucleotides are TGCGCCAGCAGGGGGATGGGGGATCCGAATGAAAAACTGTTTTTT.

This clone was seen once. The chain has TRBV19 and TRBJ1-2, with 9 positions matching TRBD1. V lost 6 bases and J lost 2; bases outside the gene matches: 4. Germline V gene sequence: CDR1 LNHDA, CDR2 SQIVND (reference sequence). The CDR3 is 14 amino acids. The CDR3, as DNA: TGTGCCAGTAGCCCCGGGACAGGGAACTATGGCTACACCTTC. It encodes CASSPGTGNYGYTF.

This clone appeared once. The J gene is TRBJ2-1, the V gene TRBV5-1; possibly TRBD1 for D (5 bases). The CDR3 runs to 13 residues. V was pared by 6 bases and J by 4 bases, with 11 bases between. The germline V gene encodes CDR1 SGHRS and CDR2 YFSETQ. The CDR3 DNA is TGCGCCAGCACCCGCGACAGTTACAATGAGCAGTTCTTC. Its translation is CASTRDSYNEQFF.

This clone has a handful of counts. The chain joins TRBV5-1 to TRBJ1-1; D is ambiguous. Per the germline V gene, CDR1 is SGHRS and CDR2 is YFSETQ. This CDR3 region has 12 residues. Trimming took 2 bases from V and 4 from J, leaving 6 bases between them. The DNA for the CDR3 is TGCGCCAGCAGCTTTGAAGGCACTGAAGCTTTCTTT. Protein: CASSFEGTEAFF.

The chain recombines TRBV25-1 with TRBJ2-5, with TRBD1 matching over 11 bases. The CDR3 spans 15 residues. Germline V gene lookup returns CDR1 MGHDK and CDR2 SYGVNS. The V segment lost 5 bases and the J segment 4 bases; nucleotides outside the gene matches: 6. CDR3 in DNA: TGTGCCAGCAGTCGGGGGACAGGGGGTTTAGAGACCCAGTACTTC. It encodes CASSRGTGGLETQYF.

The J gene is TRBJ1-3, the V gene TRBV27; D may be TRBD1 (5 bases). Between the trimmed V and J ends, which lost 0 bases and 1 base, there was a span of 7 bases. The CDR3 contains 15 residues. Germline V gene lookup returns CDR1 MNHEY and CDR2 SMNVEV (reference sequence). The CDR3 here is CASSLSQGSGNTIYF. In nucleotides, the CDR3 is TGTGCCAGCAGTTTATCGCAGGGATCTGGAAACACCATATATTTT.

The chain recombines TRBV2 with TRBJ1-2; no definite D call. V lost 6 bases and J 5 bases, leaving 10 bases between the germline ends. Per germline, CDR1 SNHLY and CDR2 FYNNEI. The CDR3 has 12 amino acids. This CDR3 is CASREVLYGYTF. The DNA of the CDR3 is TGTGCCAGCAGGGAGGTTTTGTATGGCTACACCTTC.